The source of this T cell receptor (beta chain) is a study of T cells in localized non-small cell lung cancer. Study-wide results and limits: Median detection of top 100 tumor clones in adjacent lung was roughly 61 clones. Elevated blood T cell density was associated with longer overall survival. Peak T cell clonality was found in uninvolved adjacent lung, exceeding tumor.

Method: immunoSEQ multiplex PCR; TCRdb's copy keeps in-frame clones and lacks some. This sample has over 25,000 clones; over 80% occur once, and the top ten carry around 5.9%. This CDR3 is 13 amino acids long. V dropped 4 bases and J dropped 13 bases, with 17 bases sitting between them. The germline CDR1 and CDR2 sequences are MRHNA and SNTAGT. This clone was recorded only once. Antigen specificity is unknown. Sequencing used PBMCs, obtained before any cancer treatment. The J gene is TRBJ2-1, the V gene TRBV6-4; D gene unclear. This receptor was taken from a man between 40 and 70 years old with stage II lung adenocarcinoma. DNA for the CDR3: TGTGCCAGCAGTGCCGACGTGGCAGCGCGCCAGTTCTTC. Its protein is CASSADVAARQFF.